Below, 15 T cell receptor beta chains from the same sample are listed, as sequenced in a study of shared clonotypes between healthy human individuals. Sequenced by immunoSEQ multiplex PCR; TCRdb stores in-frame clones only, minus some. This table has some 380,000 clones, about 96% appearing once. The source material was memory CD8+ T cells sorted from blood. As to subset: CD45RO+ cells pooled with CCR7-negative TemRA cells. Every receptor here comes from a young man in good health.

This chain uses TRBV18 with TRBJ2-1, with a weak D call TRBD1 (6 bases). The V end lost 4 bases, the J end lost 0 bases, and 16 bases lay between the germline ends. Germline V gives CDR1 KGHSH, CDR2 LQKENI. CDR3 length: 17 amino acids. In DNA, the CDR3 is TGTGCCAGCTCACGCCGTTACTCAGGGGCCTCCTACAATGAGCAGTTCTTC. This sequence encodes CASSRRYSGASYNEQFF.

The chain combines TRBV5-4 with TRBJ1-1, with TRBD1 matching over 7 bases. V shed 2 bases and J 0 bases; nucleotides not matched to a gene: 4. The CDR3 has 15 amino acids. Germline values: CDR1 SGHNT, CDR2 YYREEE (reference sequence). The CDR3 region is CASSLPTGLNTEAFF. The CDR3 DNA reads as TGTGCCAGCAGCTTACCGACAGGGCTGAACACTGAAGCTTTCTTT. The variable domain in full, with the rest retrieved from reference TRBV5-4 and TRBJ1-1, is ETGVTQSPTHLIKTRGQQVTLRCSSQSGHNTVSWYQQALGQGPQFIFQYYREEENGRGNFPPRFSGLQFPNYSSELNVNALELDDSALYLCASSLPTGLNTEAFFGQGTRLTVV.

This chain links TRBV29-1 with TRBJ1-2, with 9 bases matching TRBD1. V dropped 6 bases and J dropped 0; count of bases not matched to a gene: 2. The CDR3 has 13 residues. Looked up from germline, CDR1 is SQVTM and CDR2 is ANQGSEA. The CDR3 is CSVGDRANYGYTF. CDR3 DNA: TGCAGCGTGGGGGACAGGGCTAACTATGGCTACACCTTC.

V usage is TRBV2 and J usage is TRBJ2-2; tentatively, D is TRBD2 (5 bases). CDR1 SNHLY and CDR2 FYNNEI come from the germline V gene. The CDR3 has 16 residues. V was pared by 5 bases and J by 4 bases, with 17 bases between. CDR3 in DNA: TGTGCCAGCAGTCAGACCGGGGTCCCAGCCACCGGGGAGCTGTTTTTT. As protein: CASSQTGVPATGELFF.

V and J are TRBV18 and TRBJ2-5; D may be TRBD2 (5 bases). Trimming left V 5 bases short and J 2 bases short, with 6 bases between. Looked up from germline, CDR1 is KGHSH and CDR2 is LQKENI. The CDR3 sequence is 12 residues long. The CDR3 nucleotides read TGTGCCAGCTCAGGGAGTCAAGAGACCCAGTACTTC. This translates into CASSGSQETQYF.

The chain employs TRBV28 and TRBJ1-5; D perhaps matches TRBD1 (5 bases). The length of the CDR3 is 15 residues. V was clipped by 1 base and J by 6 bases, with 13 bases between them. The germline V gene has CDR1 MDHEN and CDR2 SYDVKM. This chain's CDR3 is CASSLFQVGTQPQHF. Written as DNA, the CDR3 is TGTGCCAGCAGTTTATTCCAGGTGGGGACTCAGCCCCAGCATTTT.

The rearrangement uses TRBV28 and TRBJ2-3; D is tentatively TRBD1 or TRBD2 (6 bases each). From germline, CDR1 is MDHEN and CDR2 SYDVKM. Between the trimmed V and J ends, which lost 7 bases and 4 bases, there was a span of 15 bases. There are 14 residues in the CDR3. The CDR3 reads CASIRGRVSDTQYF. CDR3 nucleotides: TGTGCCAGCATACGGGGGCGGGTTTCAGATACGCAGTATTTT.

V and J are TRBV10-3 and TRBJ2-7; 7 nucleotides line up with TRBD1. Germline V gene lookup returns CDR1 ENHRY and CDR2 SYGVKD. The CDR3 contains 14 residues. V shed 6 bases and J 2 bases; nucleotides not matched to a gene: 7. The CDR3 sequence is CAISKTGLTYEQYF. DNA for the CDR3: TGTGCCATCAGCAAGACAGGGCTAACCTACGAGCAGTACTTC.

The V and J genes are TRBV29-1 and TRBJ2-7; 7 bases align to TRBD2. The CDR3 consists of 14 residues. Germline trimming cut 4 bases from V and 6 bases from J; bases unmatched to any gene: 12. The germline CDR1 and CDR2 sequences are SQVTM and ANQGSEA. The CDR3 region has the DNA TGCAGCGTTGGATTTCTTGGCGGGAGATTCGAGCAGTACTTC. Translating it yields CSVGFLGGRFEQYF.

This chain links TRBV4-2 with TRBJ2-4, with 7 nucleotides matching TRBD1. The CDR3 is 15 residues long. CDR1 is LGHNA, CDR2 YNFKEQ, per germline. V was clipped by 0 bases and J by 8 bases; unmatched bases: 7. This chain's CDR3 is CASSQDRTGADIQYF. CDR3 nucleotides: TGTGCCAGCAGCCAAGACAGAACAGGGGCGGACATTCAGTACTTC.

V gene TRBV30 combines with J gene TRBJ1-4; D remains ambiguous. CDR3 length: 14 amino acids. From germline, CDR1 is GTSNPN and CDR2 SVGIG (reference sequence). V shed 0 bases and J shed 8 bases, with 13 bases lying between them. CDR3 protein: CAWSVHRAGEKLFF. The CDR3 coding sequence is TGTGCCTGGAGTGTACATAGGGCTGGAGAAAAACTGTTTTTT.

V is TRBV7-2 and J is TRBJ2-7, with D possibly being TRBD1 (5 bases). CDR3 length equals 13 residues. V was cut by 4 bases and J by 6 bases, with 13 bases left in between. Looked up from germline, CDR1 is SGHTA and CDR2 is FQGNSA. CDR3 in amino acids: CASSSYRGFEQYF. DNA for the CDR3: TGTGCCAGCAGCTCCTATAGGGGTTTCGAGCAGTACTTC.

This chain uses TRBV28 with TRBJ2-3, with 7 bases fitting TRBD1. This CDR3 comprises 13 residues. Unmatched junction bases numbered 2, after V lost 5 bases and J lost 3 bases. The germline CDR1 and CDR2 sequences are MDHEN and SYDVKM. As DNA, the CDR3 is TGTGCCAGCAGTCTGGGACAGACAGATACGCAGTATTTT. Translating gives CASSLGQTDTQYF.

This chain joins TRBV6-5 and TRBJ2-3, with TRBD2 matching over 9 bases. Germline CDR1 MNHEY, CDR2 SVGAGI. The CDR3 length is 15 residues. The V and J ends lost 5 bases and 2 bases, in that order; junction bases with no gene match: 5. The CDR3 region has the DNA TGTGCCAGCAGTACGCGGGAGGGAATCACAGATACGCAGTATTTT. It translates to CASSTREGITDTQYF.

V gene TRBV9 combines with J gene TRBJ2-7; TRBD1 matches at 10 bases. CDR1 is SGDLS and CDR2 is YYNGEE in the germline V gene. The CDR3 extends over 12 amino acids. Trimming removed 4 bases from V and 6 bases from J; junction bases left unmatched: 1. CDR3 sequence reads: CASSRDRGEQYF. Here the CDR3 DNA reads TGTGCCAGCAGCCGGGACAGGGGCGAGCAGTACTTC.